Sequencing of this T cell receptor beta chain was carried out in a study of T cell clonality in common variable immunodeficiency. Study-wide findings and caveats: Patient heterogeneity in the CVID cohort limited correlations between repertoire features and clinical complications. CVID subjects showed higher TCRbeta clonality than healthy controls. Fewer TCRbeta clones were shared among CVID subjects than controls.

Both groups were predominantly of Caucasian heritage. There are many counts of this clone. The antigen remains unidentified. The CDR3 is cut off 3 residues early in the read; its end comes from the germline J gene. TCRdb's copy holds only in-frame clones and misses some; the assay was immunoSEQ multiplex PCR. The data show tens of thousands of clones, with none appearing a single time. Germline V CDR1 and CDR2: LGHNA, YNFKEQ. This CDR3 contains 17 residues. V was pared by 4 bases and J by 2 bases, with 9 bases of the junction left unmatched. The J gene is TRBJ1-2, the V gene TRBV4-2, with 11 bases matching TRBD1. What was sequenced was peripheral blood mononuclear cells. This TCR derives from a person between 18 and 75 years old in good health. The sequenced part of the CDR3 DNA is TGTGCCAGCAGCCCCACTTATAGGACAGGGGGCAACTATGGC. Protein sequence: CASSPTYRTGGNYG. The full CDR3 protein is CASSPTYRTGGNYGYTF.